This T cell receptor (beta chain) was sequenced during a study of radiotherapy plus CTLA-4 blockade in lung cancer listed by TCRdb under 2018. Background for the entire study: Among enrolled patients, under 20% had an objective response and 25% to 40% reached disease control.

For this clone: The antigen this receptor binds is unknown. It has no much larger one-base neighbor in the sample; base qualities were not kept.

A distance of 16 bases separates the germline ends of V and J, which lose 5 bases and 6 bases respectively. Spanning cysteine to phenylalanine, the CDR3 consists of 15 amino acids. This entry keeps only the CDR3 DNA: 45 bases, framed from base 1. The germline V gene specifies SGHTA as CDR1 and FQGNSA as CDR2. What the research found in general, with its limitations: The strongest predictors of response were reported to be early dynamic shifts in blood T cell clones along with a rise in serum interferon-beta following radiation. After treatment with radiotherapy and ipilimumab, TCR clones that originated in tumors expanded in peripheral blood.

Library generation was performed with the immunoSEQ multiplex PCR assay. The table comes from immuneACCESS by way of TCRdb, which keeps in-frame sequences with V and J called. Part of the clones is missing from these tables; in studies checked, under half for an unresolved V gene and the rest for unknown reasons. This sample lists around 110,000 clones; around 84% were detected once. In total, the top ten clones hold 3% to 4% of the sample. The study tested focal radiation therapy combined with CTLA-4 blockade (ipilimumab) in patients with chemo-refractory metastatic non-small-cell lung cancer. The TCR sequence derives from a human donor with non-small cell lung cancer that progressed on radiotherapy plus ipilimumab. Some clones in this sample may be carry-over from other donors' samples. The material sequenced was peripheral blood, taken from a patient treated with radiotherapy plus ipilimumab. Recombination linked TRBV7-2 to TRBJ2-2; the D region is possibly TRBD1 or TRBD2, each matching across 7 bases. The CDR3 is CASSPLAGGAGELFF. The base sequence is TGTGCCAGCAGCCCCTTGGCAGGGGGGGCCGGGGAGCTGTTTTTT.